The clone carrying this T cell receptor beta chain has a handful of counts. The antigen is unknown. Germline values: CDR1 KGHSH, CDR2 LQKENI. The CDR3 extends over 16 amino acids. The ends were cut back, 2 bases at V and 2 bases at J, with 16 bases in the middle. The data were obtained in a study of cytomegalovirus exposure and HLA in healthy donors. Study-wide points: Near-uniform donor sequencing depth was presumed by presence/absence analyses. In vitro confirmation showed three CMV-associated chains to be CMV antigen specific.

The PCR ran on 60 Vbeta and 13 Jbeta primers. TCRdb's table, derived via immunoSEQ multiplex PCR, lists solely in-frame clones and lacks some. Of 90,000 to 130,000 clones in the sample, less than 85% were seen once. The V call is TRBV18, the J call TRBJ2-7; TRBD1 is a possible D gene (6 bases). Sequencing was carried out using PBMCs. The receptor's source is a man in his thirties or forties in good health and CMV-seropositive. The CDR3 loop reads CASSPAITTGPYEQYF. The CDR3 nucleotides read TGTGCCAGCTCACCAGCGATTACGACAGGTCCCTACGAGCAGTACTTC. Variable domain in full (rest from reference TRBV18 and TRBJ2-7): NAGVMQNPRHLVRRRGQEARLRCSPMKGHSHVYWYRQLPEEGLKFMVYLQKENIIDESGMPKERFSAEFPKEGPSILRIQQVVRGDSAAYFCASSPAITTGPYEQYFGPGTRLTVT.